This section outlines one TCR beta chain sequence together with its context. Its target is unknown. About 116 mL of blood, on average, came from one heparinised draw per donor. Once sorted, every population was more than 95% pure. CDR1 and CDR2 (germline): SEHNR, FQNEAQ (reference sequence). The V gene end was trimmed by 0 bases and the J gene end by 8 bases; junction bases not matched to a gene: 9. The CDR3 loop spans 15 amino acids. This entry comes from a study of beta chain features in type 1 diabetes. Findings and limits, study-wide: No resolution was reached here on whether HLA type influences TCRB rearrangement.

Of the isolated RNA, all was reverse transcribed, and so the sequenced material was expressed TCRB transcripts. Clones were sequenced by immunoSEQ multiplex PCR, and TCRdb holds only the in-frame ones, with some missing. The sample lists about 180,000 clones, less than 15% occurring once. Sequenced input: central memory CD4+ T cells from blood. The V and J genes are TRBV7-9 and TRBJ1-2; 7 bases agree with TRBD1. This receptor was taken from a woman aged 18-35 years in good health. The CDR3 DNA reads TGTGCCAGCAGCTTAGCAGGGGGCGCGGGGTACGGCTACACCTTC. This codes for CASSLAGGAGYGYTF. The full variable domain, in which reference TRBV7-9 and TRBJ1-2 provide the parts outside the CDR3, is DTGVSQNPRHKITKRGQNVTFRCDPISEHNRLYWYRQTLGQGPEFLTYFQNEAQLEKSRLLSDRFSAERPKGSFSTLEIQRTEQGDSAMYLCASSLAGGAGYGYTFGSGTRLTVV.